These 25 T cell receptor beta chains were all obtained from the same sample, sequenced in a study of cytomegalovirus exposure and HLA in healthy donors. The PCR employed 60 Vbeta primers together with 13 Jbeta primers. Profiling relied on immunoSEQ multiplex PCR, and the TCRdb table lists in-frame clones only, not all of them. The data hold under 90,000 clones, with 77% observed a single time. Input material: PBMCs. The receptors shown here come from a man in his fifties or sixties in good health and CMV-seropositive.

The chain has TRBV27 and TRBJ1-4; no firm D call. CDR3 size: 13 residues. CDR1 is MNHEY and CDR2 is SMNVEV in the germline V gene (reference sequence). V was cut by 6 bases and J by 7 bases, with 12 bases left in between. The CDR3 loop is CASRPMQVEKLFF. The CDR3 DNA reads as TGTGCCAGCAGACCAATGCAGGTTGAAAAACTGTTTTTT.

This clone was counted a single time. This chain links TRBV5-6 with TRBJ2-2; 7 bases fit TRBD2. Germline-derived CDR1 and CDR2 are SGHDT and YYEEEE. This CDR3 is 17 amino acids long. Trimming took 3 bases from V and 4 from J; bases not matched to a gene: 12. This CDR3 reads CASSWEGLSLSTGELFF. CDR3 nucleotides: TGTGCCAGCAGCTGGGAGGGGCTATCCCTCTCCACCGGGGAGCTGTTTTTT. Together with reference TRBV5-6 and TRBJ2-2, the CDR3 gives the full variable domain: DAGVTQSPTHLIKTRGQQVTLRCSPKSGHDTVSWYQQALGQGPQFIFQYYEEEERQRGNFPDRFSGHQFPNYSSELNVNALLLGDSALYLCASSWEGLSLSTGELFFGEGSRLTVL.

The chain combines TRBV13 with TRBJ2-7, with D possibly TRBD1 on 6 matching bases. V lost 5 bases and J 2 bases, leaving 16 bases between the germline ends. CDR3 length equals 15 residues. Germline assignment: CDR1 PRHDT and CDR2 FYEKMQ (reference sequence). CDR3 in amino acids: CASSQRTDSTYEQYF. CDR3 nucleotide sequence: TGTGCCAGCAGCCAACGGACAGACTCAACCTACGAGCAGTACTTC. Supplemented by reference TRBV13 and TRBJ2-7, the full variable domain reads AAGVIQSPRHLIKEKRETATLKCYPIPRHDTVYWYQQGPGQDPQFLISFYEKMQSDKGSIPDRFSAQQFSDYHSELNMSSLELGDSALYFCASSQRTDSTYEQYFGPGTRLTVT.

The V call is TRBV4-1, the J call TRBJ2-7, with 10 bases that match TRBD2. Germline values: CDR1 MGHRA, CDR2 YSYEKL. This CDR3 is built from 13 residues. The V segment lost 7 bases and the J segment 7 bases; nucleotides outside the gene matches: 7. The CDR3, as DNA: TGCGCCAGCAACCCTAGCGGGAGTGGGGAGCAGTACTTC. Its translation is CASNPSGSGEQYF.

The rearrangement joins TRBV30 to TRBJ2-7; TRBD2 matches at 7 bases. The CDR3 sequence is 17 residues long. With 2 bases clipped from V and 2 bases from J, the junction kept 15 bases outside the gene matches. From germline, CDR1 is GTSNPN and CDR2 SVGIG (reference sequence). For the CDR3, the DNA is TGTGCCTGGAGTTCGGCCTTCCTCCTAGCGGAGACCTACGAGCAGTACTTC. Amino acid sequence: CAWSSAFLLAETYEQYF.

The rearrangement joins TRBV29-1 to TRBJ2-7, with 7 bases fitting TRBD1. The CDR3 has 12 amino acids. CDR1 and CDR2 (germline): SQVTM, ANQGSEA. With 7 bases clipped from V and 7 bases from J, the junction kept 10 bases outside the gene matches. The CDR3 sequence: CSAHRGYQEQYF. In DNA, the CDR3 is TGCAGCGCGCACAGGGGTTACCAAGAGCAGTACTTC.

CDR3 coding DNA: TGTGCCAGCAGCTTAGTGGGCGGGCCGAGCACAGATACGCAGTATTTT. It translates to CASSLVGGPSTDTQYF. The chain employs TRBV11-3 and TRBJ2-3; a weak D match, TRBD2 (5 bases). The germline gives CDR1 SGHNT, CDR2 YENEEA. V gave up 1 base and J gave up 0 bases, with 11 bases separating them. The CDR3 has 16 residues.

The V gene is TRBV30, the J gene TRBJ1-4, with 9 bases that match TRBD1. This CDR3 contains 15 residues. Germline V gene data show CDR1 as GTSNPN and CDR2 as SVGIG (reference sequence). J gave up 7 bases and V 2 bases, and 8 bases lay outside the gene matches. In DNA, the CDR3 is TGTGCCTGGAGTTCCCCGGGACAGGGTTTTGAAAAACTGTTTTTT. It is translated as CAWSSPGQGFEKLFF.

The chain has TRBV10-3 and TRBJ2-1; TRBD2 aligns across 10 bases. This CDR3 has 14 residues. Germline trimming cut 10 bases from V and 6 bases from J; bases unmatched to any gene: 9. From germline, CDR1 is ENHRY and CDR2 SYGVKD. DNA for the CDR3: TGTGCCAGCACCCCGGGACTAGCGTTCAATGAGCAGTTCTTC. Encoded protein: CASTPGLAFNEQFF.

The chain carries TRBV9 and TRBJ2-1; maybe TRBD2 (6 bases). The CDR3 has 15 amino acids. Trimming stripped 0 bases from V and 6 bases from J, with 13 bases between. From germline, CDR1 is SGDLS and CDR2 YYNGEE. DNA of the CDR3: TGTGCCAGCAGCGTAGATCTAGCGAAGAGCAATGAGCAGTTCTTC. It encodes CASSVDLAKSNEQFF.

The chain has TRBV30 and TRBJ1-2; weak D call: TRBD1 (5 bases). This CDR3 has 13 amino acids. The germline gives CDR1 GTSNPN, CDR2 SVGIG (reference sequence). V lost 3 bases, J lost 3 bases, and 11 bases lay in between. CDR3 bases: TGTGCCTGGAGCTCTCAGGGTCACTATGGCTACACCTTC. Its translation is CAWSSQGHYGYTF.

In regard to this clone: One end of the junction does not line up with germline, which may come from a read error. The chain is built from TRBV11-3 and TRBJ2-6, with D possibly being TRBD1 (5 bases). The length of the CDR3 is 13 residues. Per germline, CDR1 SGHNT and CDR2 YENEEA. For the CDR3, the DNA is TGTGCCAGCGAACACTCTGGGGCCAACGGCCTGACTTTC. Translating it yields CASEHSGANGLTF.

This clone was seen only once. This chain joins TRBV27 and TRBJ1-2; 11 bases fit TRBD1. Germline trimming cut 1 base from V and 8 bases from J; bases unmatched to any gene: 9. CDR3 length equals 16 residues. Germline CDR1 and CDR2: MNHEY and SMNVEV (reference sequence). Here the CDR3 DNA reads TGTGCCAGCAGTTTATGGGGACAGGGGGAAGTTAAGGGCTACACCTTC. This gives the protein CASSLWGQGEVKGYTF.

This clone was observed a handful of times. The chain is built from TRBV7-6 and TRBJ2-1; D might be TRBD2 (5 bases). This CDR3 spans 12 amino acids. Germline CDR1 reads SGHVS; CDR2 reads FNYEAQ. V lost 5 bases to trimming and J lost 3 bases, with 5 bases between them. The CDR3 DNA is TGTGCCAGCAGCCGGGACTACAATGAGCAGTTCTTC. It is translated as CASSRDYNEQFF.

This clone occurred a few times. V usage is TRBV7-3 and J usage is TRBJ2-2; 9 nucleotides match TRBD1. This CDR3 region has 15 residues. Germline values: CDR1 SGHTA, CDR2 FQGTGA. The V and J ends lost 6 bases and 3 bases, in that order; junction bases with no gene match: 5. CDR3 region: CASSPGTGYTGELFF. CDR3 coding DNA: TGTGCCAGCAGTCCCGGGACAGGGTACACCGGGGAGCTGTTTTTT.

This rearrangement joins TRBV11-2 to TRBJ1-4, with TRBD1 matching 7 bases. The V and J ends lost 5 bases and 0 bases, in that order; junction bases with no gene match: 12. In germline, CDR1 is SGHAT, CDR2 FQNNGV. This CDR3 region has 18 residues. CDR3 DNA sequence: TGTGCCAGCAGCCCGGGACAGCTATTAACGTCAACTAATGAAAAACTGTTTTTT. Translation gives CASSPGQLLTSTNEKLFF.

The chain joins TRBV7-6 to TRBJ1-5; the D gene is possibly TRBD1 (6 bases). Deletions cut 0 bases from V and 11 bases from J, with 11 bases between. From germline, CDR1 is SGHVS and CDR2 FNYEAQ. The CDR3 runs to 13 residues. The CDR3 DNA follows: TGTGCCAGCAGCTTAGCCTACGGACAGACCCAGCATTTT. Translated, it gives CASSLAYGQTQHF.

The J gene is TRBJ2-2, the V gene TRBV13, with TRBD2 as a possible D gene (6 bases). Germline CDR1 and CDR2: PRHDT and FYEKMQ (reference sequence). The CDR3 contains 18 residues. Trimming pared 0 bases from V and 4 bases from J, leaving 18 bases between. The CDR3 DNA sequence: TGTGCCAGCAGCTTAGGGTTGGGACTCTTTAGCGGCACCGGGGAGCTGTTTTTT. As protein: CASSLGLGLFSGTGELFF.

V is TRBV19 and J is TRBJ1-3; 10 nucleotides agree with TRBD1. The CDR3 covers 16 residues. Germline lookup yields CDR1 LNHDA and CDR2 SQIVND (reference sequence). V dropped 4 bases and J dropped 3; count of bases not matched to a gene: 6. CDR3 DNA sequence: TGTGCCAGTAGTACCGGACAGGGGGGCGGTGGAAACACCATATATTTT. It codes for CASSTGQGGGGNTIYF.

The gene calls are TRBV11-2 and TRBJ2-3, with D uncertain. Germline CDR1 reads SGHAT; CDR2 reads FQNNGV. The CDR3 runs to 14 residues. Trimming took 0 bases from V and 4 from J, leaving 8 bases between them. The CDR3 nucleotides are TGTGCCAGCAGCTTAGATTGGGCACCAGATACGCAGTATTTT. It encodes CASSLDWAPDTQYF.

To note about this clone: At one boundary the junction diverges from the germline segment, which might be a read error. The sample contains more than one DNA sequence encoding this CDR3. The chain carries TRBV7-7 and TRBJ2-7; 8 bases line up with TRBD1. This CDR3 contains 15 residues. The germline V gene has CDR1 SSHAT and CDR2 FNYEAQ (reference sequence). The CDR3 DNA follows: TGTGCTAGCAGCTTAGGGGCGGGACAGGCCTACGAGCAGTACTTC. Encoded protein: CASSLGAGQAYEQYF.

The gene calls are TRBV2 and TRBJ2-5, with TRBD1 as a possible D gene (5 bases). CDR3 length equals 13 residues. CDR1 and CDR2 (germline): SNHLY, FYNNEI. V was trimmed by 3 bases and J by 5 bases, leaving 10 bases between them. The CDR3 region is CASSDRVLETQYF. Written as DNA, the CDR3 is TGTGCCAGCAGTGACAGGGTTTTGGAGACCCAGTACTTC.

The rearrangement joins TRBV6-1 to TRBJ2-1; 7 positions agree with TRBD2. The V and J ends lost 7 bases and 10 bases, in that order; junction bases with no gene match: 13. CDR3 length equals 14 residues. Looked up from germline, CDR1 is MNHNS and CDR2 is SASEGT. DNA for the CDR3: TGTGCCAGCACCCGCCTGACTAGCAGTAACGAGCAGTTCTTC. Its translation is CASTRLTSSNEQFF.

This rearrangement joins TRBV6-1 to TRBJ1-4; TRBD1 aligns across 7 bases. This CDR3 has 16 amino acids. V shed 0 bases and J 10 bases; nucleotides not matched to a gene: 11. Germline V gives CDR1 MNHNS, CDR2 SASEGT. Here the CDR3 reads CASSEAVRGPGVKLFF. The CDR3 bases are TGTGCCAGCAGTGAAGCGGTGAGGGGGCCAGGGGTAAAACTGTTTTTT.

The V call is TRBV5-1, the J call TRBJ2-5, with D maybe TRBD1 (6 bases). Germline CDR1 and CDR2: SGHRS and YFSETQ. V was shortened by 2 bases and J by 3 bases, with 14 bases between the two germline ends. The CDR3 runs 15 residues. The CDR3 DNA reads TGCGCCAGCAGCTTACAGGGCAACCCTGAAGAGACCCAGTACTTC. Translating gives CASSLQGNPEETQYF.